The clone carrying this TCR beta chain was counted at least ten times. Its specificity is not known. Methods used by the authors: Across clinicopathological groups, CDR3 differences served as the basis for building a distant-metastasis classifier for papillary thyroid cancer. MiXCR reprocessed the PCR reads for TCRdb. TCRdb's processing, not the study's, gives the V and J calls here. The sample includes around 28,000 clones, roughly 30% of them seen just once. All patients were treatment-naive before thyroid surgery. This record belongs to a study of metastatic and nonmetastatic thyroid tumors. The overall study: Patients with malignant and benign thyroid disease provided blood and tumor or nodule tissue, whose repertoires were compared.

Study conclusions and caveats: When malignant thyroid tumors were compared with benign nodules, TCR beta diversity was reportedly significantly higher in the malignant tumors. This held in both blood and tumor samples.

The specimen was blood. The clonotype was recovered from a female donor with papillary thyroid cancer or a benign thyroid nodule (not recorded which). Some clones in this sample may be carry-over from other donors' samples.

CDR3 sequence reads: CASSSQMEGNPYEQYF. The CDR3 nucleotides read TGTGCCAGCAGTTCTCAGATGGAGGGAAACCCCTACGAGCAGTACTTC. The chain recombines TRBV27 with TRBJ2-7; possibly TRBD2 for D (6 bases). Germline-derived CDR1 and CDR2 are MNHEY and SMNVEV (reference sequence). This CDR3 comprises 16 residues. Trimming left V 4 bases short and J 2 bases short, with 18 bases between.